The TCR beta chain described here comes from a study of CD8 T cells in ankylosing spondylitis (dated by TCRdb to 2015 to 2018). As for the study more broadly: The study set out to find disease-linked TCR variants by profiling T cell receptor beta repertoires in ankylosing spondylitis patients and healthy donors. Peripheral blood samples were taken, and synovial fluid was additionally collected from ankylosing spondylitis patients. The full study cohort was made up of about 24 ankylosing spondylitis patients and about a hundred healthy donors.

This clonotype showed up many times. Its binding antigen is unknown. One base away there is no much larger clone; base qualities are not given. Paper-wide results and their limitations: The disease-linked clones were reported as significantly enriched in matched synovial fluid samples from ankylosing spondylitis patients. The disease-linked clones had a CD8+ phenotype and were found at relatively low frequencies in peripheral blood. Blood from ankylosing spondylitis patients appeared to be characterized by a TCR beta motif made up of seven or eight highly homologous amino acid variants. Some motif variants had previously been reported in the synovial fluid and blood of reactive arthritis patients, which suggests shared mechanisms of disease initiation.

The run used an Illumina HiSeq 2500. Quantitative 5'-RACE with molecular barcodes was the method used to prepare the TCR beta libraries. Turning to the authors' computational methods: A new computational method based on a probabilistic model of VDJ rearrangement was used to identify disease-linked TCR variants. TCRdb ran its own pipeline on the public reads, namely fastp trimming at Q25 and MiXCR clone calling, and kept in-frame beta chains. Under each unique CDR3 protein, matching rows form one entry showing the most common genes and DNA. These V and J calls derive from TCRdb rather than the authors' analysis. Present in this sample are over 100,000 distinct CDR3 sequences, roughly 7.3% of which were seen just once. 10% to 15% of the sample is in the top ten clones. The sequenced sample consisted of blood, either unsorted or a sorted T cell fraction (not recorded which). The clonotype comes from a male donor with ankylosing spondylitis or in good health (not recorded which).

The bases read TGCAGTGCTGGACCCTGGGATAGCGGGAATGGCGAGCAGTACTTC. Protein translation: CSAGPWDSGNGEQYF. Recombination connected TRBV20-1 to TRBJ2-7, with 8 central nucleotides matching TRBD2. From cysteine to phenylalanine, the CDR3 is 15 amino acids long. Only the CDR3 DNA stays, 45 bases, in frame from base 1. V lost 5 bases and J lost 6 bases, and the count of bases not matched to a germline gene is 15. Sequences DFQATT (CDR1) and SNEGSKA (CDR2) are obtained from the germline V gene (reference sequence).